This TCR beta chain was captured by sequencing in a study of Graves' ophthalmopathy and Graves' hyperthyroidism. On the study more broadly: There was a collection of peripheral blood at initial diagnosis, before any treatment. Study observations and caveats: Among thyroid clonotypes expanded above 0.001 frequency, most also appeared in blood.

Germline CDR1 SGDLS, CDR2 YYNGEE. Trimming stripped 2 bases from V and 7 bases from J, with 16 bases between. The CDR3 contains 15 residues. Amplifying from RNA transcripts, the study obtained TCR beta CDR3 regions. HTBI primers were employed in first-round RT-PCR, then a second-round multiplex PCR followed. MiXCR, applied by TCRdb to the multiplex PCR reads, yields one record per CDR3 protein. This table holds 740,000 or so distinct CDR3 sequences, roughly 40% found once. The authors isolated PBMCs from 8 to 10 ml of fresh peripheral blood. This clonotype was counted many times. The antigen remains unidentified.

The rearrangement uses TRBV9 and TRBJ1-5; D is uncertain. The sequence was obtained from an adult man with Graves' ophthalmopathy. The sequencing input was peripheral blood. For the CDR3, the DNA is TGTGCCAGCAGCGTGGACGGGCAGGTTGGCCAGCCCCAGCATTTT. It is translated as CASSVDGQVGQPQHF.